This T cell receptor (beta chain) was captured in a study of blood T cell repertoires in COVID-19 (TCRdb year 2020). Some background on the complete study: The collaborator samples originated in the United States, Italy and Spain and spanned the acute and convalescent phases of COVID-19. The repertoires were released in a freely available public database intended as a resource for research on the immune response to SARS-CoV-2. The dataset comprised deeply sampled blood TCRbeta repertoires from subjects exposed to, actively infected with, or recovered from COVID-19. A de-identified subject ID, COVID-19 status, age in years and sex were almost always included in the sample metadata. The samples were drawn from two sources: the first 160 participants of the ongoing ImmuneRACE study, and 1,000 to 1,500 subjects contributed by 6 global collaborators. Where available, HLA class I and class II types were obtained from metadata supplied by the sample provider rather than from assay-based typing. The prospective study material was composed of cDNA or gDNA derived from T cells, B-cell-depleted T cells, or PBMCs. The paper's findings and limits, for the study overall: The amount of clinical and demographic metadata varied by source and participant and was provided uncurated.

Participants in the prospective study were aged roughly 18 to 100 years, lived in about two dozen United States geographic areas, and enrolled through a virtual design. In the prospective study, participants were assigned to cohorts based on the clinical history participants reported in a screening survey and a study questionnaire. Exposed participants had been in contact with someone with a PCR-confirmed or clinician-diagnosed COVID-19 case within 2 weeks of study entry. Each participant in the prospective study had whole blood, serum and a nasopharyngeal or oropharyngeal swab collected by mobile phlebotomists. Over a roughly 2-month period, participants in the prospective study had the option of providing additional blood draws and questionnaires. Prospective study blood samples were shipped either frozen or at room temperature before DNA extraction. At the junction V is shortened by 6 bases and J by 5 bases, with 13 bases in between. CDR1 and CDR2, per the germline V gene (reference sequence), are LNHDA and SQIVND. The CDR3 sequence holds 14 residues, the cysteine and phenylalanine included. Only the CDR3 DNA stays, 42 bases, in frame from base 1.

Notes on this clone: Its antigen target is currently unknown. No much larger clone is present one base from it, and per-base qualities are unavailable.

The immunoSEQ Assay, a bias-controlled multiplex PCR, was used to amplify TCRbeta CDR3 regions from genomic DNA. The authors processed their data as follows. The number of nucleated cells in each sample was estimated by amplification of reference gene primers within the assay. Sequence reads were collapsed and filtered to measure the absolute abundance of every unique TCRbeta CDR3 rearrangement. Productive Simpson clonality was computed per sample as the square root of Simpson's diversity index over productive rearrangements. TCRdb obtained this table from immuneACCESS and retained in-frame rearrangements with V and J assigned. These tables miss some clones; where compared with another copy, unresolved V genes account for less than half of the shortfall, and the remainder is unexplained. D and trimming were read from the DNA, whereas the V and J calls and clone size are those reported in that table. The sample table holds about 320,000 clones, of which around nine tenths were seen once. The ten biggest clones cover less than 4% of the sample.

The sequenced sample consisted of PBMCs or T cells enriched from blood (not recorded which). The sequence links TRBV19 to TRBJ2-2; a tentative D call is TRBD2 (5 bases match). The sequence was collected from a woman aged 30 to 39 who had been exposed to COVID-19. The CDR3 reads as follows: CASRPPGDTGELFF. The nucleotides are TGTGCCAGTAGACCCCCCGGGGATACCGGGGAGCTGTTTTTT.